This T cell receptor (beta chain) derives from a study of OX40 agonist ivuxolimab in advanced cancers. Whole-study results and caveats: In the expanded peripheral T cells, antigen specificity was never determined. The study observed clonal expansion of CD4+ and CD8+ blood T cells by week 6 at 0.1 to 3.0 mg/kg.

Produced via immunoSEQ multiplex PCR; TCRdb's table is partial and in-frame only. The table has about 95,000 clones, 85% to 90% seen once. V lost 6 bases, J lost 8 bases, and 17 bases lay in between. The germline gives CDR1 SGDLS, CDR2 YYNGEE. The length of the CDR3 is 13 residues. Turning to this clone: Its matching antigen is unknown. The same CDR3 also results from other DNA sequences found in this sample.

The chain combines TRBV9 with TRBJ1-2; perhaps TRBD1 as D (5 bases). The sequencing used CD4+ or CD8+ T cells sorted from blood, collected in a trial of the OX40 agonist ivuxolimab. The TCR sequence derives from an adult with an advanced solid tumor such as melanoma, head and neck, liver or kidney cancer. In DNA, the CDR3 is TGTGCCAGCACCCTGGGGGGTGCCGGGGGCTACACCTTC. It translates to CASTLGGAGGYTF.